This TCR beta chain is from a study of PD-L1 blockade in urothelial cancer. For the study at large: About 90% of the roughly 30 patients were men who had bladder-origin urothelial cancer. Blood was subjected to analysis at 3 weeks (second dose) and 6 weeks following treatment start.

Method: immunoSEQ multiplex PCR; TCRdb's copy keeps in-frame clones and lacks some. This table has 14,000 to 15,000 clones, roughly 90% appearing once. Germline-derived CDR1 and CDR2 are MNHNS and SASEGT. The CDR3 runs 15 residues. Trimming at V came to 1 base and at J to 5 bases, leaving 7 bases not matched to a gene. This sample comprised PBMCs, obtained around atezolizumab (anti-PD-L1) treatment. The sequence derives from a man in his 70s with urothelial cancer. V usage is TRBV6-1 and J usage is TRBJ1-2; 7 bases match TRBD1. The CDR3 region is CASSEVTGAIYGYTF. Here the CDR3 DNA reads TGTGCCAGCAGTGAAGTCACAGGGGCCATATATGGCTACACCTTC.